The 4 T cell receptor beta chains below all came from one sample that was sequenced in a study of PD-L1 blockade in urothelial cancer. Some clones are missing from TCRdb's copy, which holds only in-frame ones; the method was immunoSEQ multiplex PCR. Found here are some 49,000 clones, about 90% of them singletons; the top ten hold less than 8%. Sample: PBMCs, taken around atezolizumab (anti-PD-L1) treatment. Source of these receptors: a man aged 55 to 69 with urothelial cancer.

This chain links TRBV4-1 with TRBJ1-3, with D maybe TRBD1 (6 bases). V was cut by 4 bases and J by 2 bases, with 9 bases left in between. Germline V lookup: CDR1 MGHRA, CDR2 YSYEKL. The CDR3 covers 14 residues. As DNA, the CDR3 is TGCGCCAGCAGCCCCTGGACAGCTGGAAACACCATATATTTT. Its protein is CASSPWTAGNTIYF.

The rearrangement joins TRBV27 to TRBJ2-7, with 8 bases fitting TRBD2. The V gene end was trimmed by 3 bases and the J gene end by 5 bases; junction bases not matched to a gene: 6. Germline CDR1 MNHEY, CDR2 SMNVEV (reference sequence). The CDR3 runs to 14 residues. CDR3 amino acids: CASSFGGGSNEQYF. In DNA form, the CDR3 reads TGTGCCAGCAGTTTCGGCGGGGGGTCGAACGAGCAGTACTTC.

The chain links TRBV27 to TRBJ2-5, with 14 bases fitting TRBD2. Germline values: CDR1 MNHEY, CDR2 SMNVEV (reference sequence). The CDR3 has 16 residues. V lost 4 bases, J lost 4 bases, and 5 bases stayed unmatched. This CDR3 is CASSSRLAGGTETQYF. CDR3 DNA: TGTGCCAGCAGTTCCCGACTAGCGGGGGGGACAGAGACCCAGTACTTC.

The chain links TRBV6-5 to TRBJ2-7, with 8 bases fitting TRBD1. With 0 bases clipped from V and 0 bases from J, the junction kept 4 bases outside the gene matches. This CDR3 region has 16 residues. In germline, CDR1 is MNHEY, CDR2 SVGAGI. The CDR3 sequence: CASSYSLTGVSYEQYF. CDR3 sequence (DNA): TGTGCCAGCAGTTACTCGCTGACAGGGGTCTCCTACGAGCAGTACTTC.